This T cell receptor beta chain was retrieved from a study of PD-L1 blockade in urothelial cancer (dated by TCRdb to 2015 to 2018). About the study as a whole: All patients started therapy around 2014 and received atezolizumab 1,200 mg intravenously every 3 weeks. Patients had an ECOG performance status of 0 or 1 and had received between 0 and 3 prior chemotherapy regimens. Blood samples gave median yields of approximately 130,000 T cells and approximately 80,000 unique TCRs, along with a median clonality of roughly 0.08. The study was an exploratory multi-omic analysis of somatic, immune and clinical correlates of response to PD-L1 blockade with atezolizumab in urothelial cancer. TCR sequencing covered pretreatment tumor samples and matched, serially collected peripheral blood taken before and after atezolizumab treatment. Progression-free survival longer than 6 months counted as durable clinical benefit, and TCR features were additionally tested against both progression-free and overall survival. In the same patients, pretreatment tumors underwent whole exome sequencing and RNA sequencing in addition to TCR sequencing. Roughly ten patients achieved durable clinical benefit and roughly 20 did not. Blood samples were analyzed at two time points: 3 weeks after treatment start (second dose) and 6 weeks after treatment start. About 90% of the roughly 29 patients were males with bladder-origin urothelial cancer, and about 65% of the roughly 29 reported a prior smoking history. Approximately 29 patients had pretreatment blood TCR-seq, about 25 had at least one posttreatment blood collection, and about 25 had tumor TCR-seq.

Regarding this clone: It has no known antigen specificity. Base qualities are not recorded, but no much larger clone differs from it by a single base.

The germline V gene provides CDR1 SGHDT and CDR2 YYEEEE. After removal of 4 bases from V and 7 bases from J, the junction retains 15 bases not matched to a gene. Its CDR3 holds 16 amino acids, cysteine through phenylalanine. Solely the CDR3 DNA is kept, with 48 bases framed from the first base. Paper-wide results and their limitations: Because the sample size was small (n of about 31) and many of the analyses were exploratory, the results are meant to be hypothesis-generating. Improved progression-free and overall survival was found to be associated with pretreatment peripheral blood TCR clonality below the median. At 3 weeks after the start of treatment, tumor-associated TCR clones in peripheral blood had expanded more in patients with durable benefit (n of about 22, p = 0.022).

Each PCR received spiked-in synthetic TCR analog templates so that absolute template abundance could be estimated from read counts. Using the immunoSEQ assay, TCRbeta CDR3 regions were amplified from genomic DNA with bias-controlled V and J gene primers. Sequencing of rearranged TCRbeta segments was performed at approximately 20X coverage. The authors processed their data as follows. Clustering was used to correct sequencing errors, and CDR3s were annotated against IMGT so that V, D and J genes could be assigned. Downstream analyses used only productive TCRbeta rearrangements, leaving out any out-of-frame or stop-codon sequences. Clonality was computed as one minus Shannon entropy normalized by the log of the number of unique productive sequences. Fisher's exact test with Benjamini-Hochberg correction, using a cutoff of adjusted p below 0.01, was how clones that differed between time points or between blood and tumor were identified. TCRdb carries this immuneACCESS record with in-frame sequences only. Its versions omit some clonotypes, under half of them owing to an unresolved V gene in the studies checked, with the rest unexplained. The DNA was the basis for D and trimming; V, J and clone size are from that table. Across this sample there are tens of thousands of clones, with 84% seen only once. Roughly 8.3% of the sample is taken by the ten largest.

According to the study, the label for this sample's time point signals: pretreatment peripheral blood. The cohort included roughly 30 patients with locally advanced or metastatic urothelial carcinoma who were treated at Memorial Sloan Kettering on a trial protocol. Peripheral blood mononuclear cells were collected pretreatment and during treatment, with between 1 and 8 total time points per patient. The Qiagen DNeasy Blood extraction kit was used to purify genomic DNA from total PBMCs and from tumor samples. PBMCs were collected pretreatment and during treatment and were isolated and stored as previously described.

Sequencing used PBMCs, obtained around atezolizumab (anti-PD-L1) treatment. This receptor was identified in a woman between 70 and 85 years old with urothelial cancer. The sequence links TRBV5-6 to TRBJ1-2, with 8 bases matching TRBD1. The sequenced DNA: TGTGCCAGCAGCCTGACAGGGGTCCAGGCTCATAGTGGCTACACCTTC. The encoded protein is CASSLTGVQAHSGYTF. Extended through the reference TRBV5-6 and TRBJ1-2 proteins, this CDR3 yields the full variable domain: DAGVTQSPTHLIKTRGQQVTLRCSPKSGHDTVSWYQQALGQGPQFIFQYYEEEERQRGNFPDRFSGHQFPNYSSELNVNALLLGDSALYLCASSLTGVQAHSGYTFGSGTRLTVV.